This TCR beta chain was obtained from a study of blood T cell repertoires in COVID-19. The CDR3 extends over 15 amino acids. Germline V gene data show CDR1 as MNHEY and CDR2 as SVGAGI. The V end lost 5 bases, the J end lost 6 bases, and 17 bases lay between the germline ends. Produced via immunoSEQ multiplex PCR; TCRdb's table is partial and in-frame only. The table has fewer than 350,000 clones, 88% seen once. All exposed participants met a person with COVID-19 within 2 weeks before entering the study. The sample consisted of PBMCs or T cells enriched from blood (not recorded which). This sequence joins TRBV6-5 and TRBJ1-5, with D possibly matching TRBD1 (6 bases). The sequence was obtained from a woman aged 25 to 39 who had been exposed to COVID-19. The CDR3 region has the DNA TGTGCCAGCAGTATACTTGGGGGCGCAGCTCAGCCCCAGCATTTT. It codes for CASSILGGAAQPQHF.